The TCR beta chain under discussion was sequenced for a study of blood T cell repertoires in COVID-19. Here immunoSEQ multiplex PCR was the method, and the copy in TCRdb shows in-frame clones only, minus some. The sample lists fewer than 450,000 clones; around 90% were seen once. The CDR3 sequence is 16 residues long. V was clipped by 7 bases and J by 2 bases; unmatched bases: 8. The germline V gene has CDR1 MNHEY and CDR2 SMNVEV (reference sequence). The sequencing input was PBMCs or T cells enriched from blood (not recorded which). This chain connects TRBV27 to TRBJ2-6, with 7 bases lining up with TRBD1. The TCR originated in a man younger than 35 who had recovered from COVID-19. Here the CDR3 DNA reads TGTGCCAGCACTCGACAGGGTATACCTGGGGCCAACGTCCTGACTTTC. Amino acids: CASTRQGIPGANVLTF.